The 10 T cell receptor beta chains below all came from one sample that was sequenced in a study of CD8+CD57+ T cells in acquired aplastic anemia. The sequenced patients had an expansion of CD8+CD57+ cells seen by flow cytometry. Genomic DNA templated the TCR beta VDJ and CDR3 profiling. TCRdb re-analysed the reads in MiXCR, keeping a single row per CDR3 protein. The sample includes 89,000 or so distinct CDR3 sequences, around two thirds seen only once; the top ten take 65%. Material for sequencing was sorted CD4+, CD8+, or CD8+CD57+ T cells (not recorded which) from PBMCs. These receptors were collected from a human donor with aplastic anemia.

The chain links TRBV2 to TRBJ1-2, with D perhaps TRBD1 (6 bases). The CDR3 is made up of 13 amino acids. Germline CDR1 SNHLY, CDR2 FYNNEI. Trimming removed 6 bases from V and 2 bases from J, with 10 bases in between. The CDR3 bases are TGTGCCAGCAGGGACAGCTTAAACTATGGCTACACCTTC. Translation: CASRDSLNYGYTF. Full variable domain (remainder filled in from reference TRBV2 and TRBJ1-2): EPEVTQTPSHQVTQMGQEVILRCVPISNHLYFYWYRQILGQKVEFLVSFYNNEISEKSEIFDDQFSVERPDGSNFTLKIRSTKLEDSAMYFCASRDSLNYGYTFGSGTRLTVV.

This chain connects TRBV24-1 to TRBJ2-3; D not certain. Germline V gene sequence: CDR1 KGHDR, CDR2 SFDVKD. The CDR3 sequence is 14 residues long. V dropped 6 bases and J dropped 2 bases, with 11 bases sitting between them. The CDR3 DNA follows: TGTGCCACCAGTATGAGTCCCCCCACAGATACGCAGTATTTT. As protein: CATSMSPPTDTQYF.

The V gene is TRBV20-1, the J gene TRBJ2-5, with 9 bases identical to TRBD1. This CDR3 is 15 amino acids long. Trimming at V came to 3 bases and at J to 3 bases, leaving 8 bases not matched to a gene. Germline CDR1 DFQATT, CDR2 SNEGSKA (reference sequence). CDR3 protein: CSARFRGTGKETQYF. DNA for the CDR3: TGCAGTGCTAGGTTCCGTGGGACAGGGAAAGAGACCCAGTACTTC.

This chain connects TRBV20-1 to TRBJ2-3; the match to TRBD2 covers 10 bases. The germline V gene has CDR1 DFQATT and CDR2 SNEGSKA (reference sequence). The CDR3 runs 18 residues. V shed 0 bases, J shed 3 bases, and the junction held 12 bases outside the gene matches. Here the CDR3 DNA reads TGCAGTGCTAGAGATCCCCCCGTTAGCGGGAGGAAGACAGATACGCAGTATTTT. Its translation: CSARDPPVSGRKTDTQYF.

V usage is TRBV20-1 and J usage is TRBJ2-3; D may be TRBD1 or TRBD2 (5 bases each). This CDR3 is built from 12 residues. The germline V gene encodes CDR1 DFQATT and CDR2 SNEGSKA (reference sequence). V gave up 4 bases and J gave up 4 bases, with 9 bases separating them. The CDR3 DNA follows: TGCAGTGCTAATAGGGGAGCAGATACGCAGTATTTT. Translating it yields CSANRGADTQYF.

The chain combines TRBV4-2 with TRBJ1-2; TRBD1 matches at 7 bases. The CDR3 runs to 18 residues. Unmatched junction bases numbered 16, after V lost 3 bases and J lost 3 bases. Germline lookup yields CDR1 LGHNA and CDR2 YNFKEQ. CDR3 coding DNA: TGTGCCAGCAGCCATCCTTTGGGGACGAGGGACAGTCACTATGGCTACACCTTC. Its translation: CASSHPLGTRDSHYGYTF.

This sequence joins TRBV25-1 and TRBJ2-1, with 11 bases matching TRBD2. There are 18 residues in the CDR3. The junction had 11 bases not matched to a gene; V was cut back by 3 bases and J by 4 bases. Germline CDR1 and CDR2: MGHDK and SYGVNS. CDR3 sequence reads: CASSDGTSGTYIYNEQFF. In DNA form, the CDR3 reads TGTGCCAGCAGTGATGGGACTAGCGGAACCTACATTTACAATGAGCAGTTCTTC.

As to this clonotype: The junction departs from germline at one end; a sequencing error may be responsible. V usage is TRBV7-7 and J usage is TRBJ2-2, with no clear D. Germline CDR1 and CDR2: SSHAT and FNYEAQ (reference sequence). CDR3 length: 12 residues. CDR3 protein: CASSQRTGELFF. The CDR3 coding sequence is TGTGCTAGCAGCCAGAGAACCGGGGAGCTGTTTTTT.

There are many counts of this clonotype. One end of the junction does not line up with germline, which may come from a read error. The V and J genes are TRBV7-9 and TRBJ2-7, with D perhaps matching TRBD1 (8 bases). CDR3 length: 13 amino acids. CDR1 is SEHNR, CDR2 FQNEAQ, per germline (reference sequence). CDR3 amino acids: CASSGTGGYEQYF. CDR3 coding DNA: TGCGCCAGCAGCGGGACAGGAGGCTACGAGCAGTACTTC.

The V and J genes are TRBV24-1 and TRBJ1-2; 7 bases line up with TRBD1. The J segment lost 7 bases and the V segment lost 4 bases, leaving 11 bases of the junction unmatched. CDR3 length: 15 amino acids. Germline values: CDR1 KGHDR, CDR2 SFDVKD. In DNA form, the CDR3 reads TGTGCCACCAGTGACCCTCGACAGGGAATCTCTGGCTACACCTTC. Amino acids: CATSDPRQGISGYTF.